Listed below are T cell receptor beta chains from one sample, sequenced in a study of CD8 T cells in ankylosing spondylitis. TCRdb re-analysed the 5' RACE reads in MiXCR, keeping a single row per CDR3 protein. In the table there are some 400,000 distinct CDR3 sequences, about a fifth of which are singletons. The sample was blood, either unsorted or a sorted T cell fraction (not recorded which). The origin of the receptors is a male donor with ankylosing spondylitis. Both conserved end residues are part of each CDR3. The order of the fields is V gene, D gene, clone size, J gene, CDR3 DNA, CDR3 protein. A D gene is named only where the DNA matches it firmly. Clone size is shown for a subset of rows, as once, few, many or a class of expanded clone.

>TRBV5-1|.|.|TRBJ2-1
TGCGCCAGCAGCGCCGAGGCGGGCCGCAATGAGCAGTTCTTC
CASSAEAGRNEQFF
>TRBV10-3|.|.|TRBJ2-1
TGTGCCATCAGTTCAGGCCTCAGCGGCTCCTACAATGAGCAGTTCTTC
CAISSGLSGSYNEQFF
>TRBV4-1|.|.|TRBJ1-5
TGCGCCAGCAGCCAAGGGGGTGAAGGGGGATGGCAGCCCCAGCATTTT
CASSQGGEGGWQPQHF
>TRBV7-2|.|.|TRBJ1-5
TGTGCCAGCAGCAACCGGGACGGCTACAATCAGCCCCAGCATTTT
CASSNRDGYNQPQHF
>TRBV6-1|.|few|TRBJ2-3
TGTGCCAGCAGCCCCAGGCTAGTGGGGCCAGATACGCAGTATTTT
CASSPRLVGPDTQYF
>TRBV10-3|TRBD2|few|TRBJ2-1
TGTGCCATCAGGAACCTAGCGGGCGAATACAATGAGCAGTTCTTC
CAIRNLAGEYNEQFF
>TRBV12-3/TRBV12-4|.|many|TRBJ2-7
TGTGCCAGCAGTTCAGTTGGAAGCTCCTACGAGCAGTACTTC
CASSSVGSSYEQYF
>TRBV27|.|once|TRBJ1-4
TGTGCCAGCAGTTTAAGAACTAATGAAAAACTGTTTTTT
CASSLRTNEKLFF
>TRBV5-1|TRBD1|.|TRBJ2-7
TGCGCCAGCAGTCCCGACAGGGGATCGCAAGAGCAGTACTTC
CASSPDRGSQEQYF
>TRBV3-1|.|few|TRBJ2-1
TGTGCCAGCAGCCAAGATTGGGCTAGCCTTAATGAGCAGTTCTTC
CASSQDWASLNEQFF
>TRBV28|.|few|TRBJ1-6
TGTGCCAGCAGTTTGGACAGATTCTATAATTCACCCCTCCACTTT
CASSLDRFYNSPLHF
>TRBV18|TRBD2|.|TRBJ2-5
TGTGCCAGCTCATACCGGGAGGGAGAGACCCAGTACTTC
CASSYREGETQYF
>TRBV6-5|TRBD2|once|TRBJ2-1
TGTGCCAGCAGTTACTCGTCACTAGCGGGAAATTACAATGAGCAGTTCTTC
CASSYSSLAGNYNEQFF
>TRBV20-1|TRBD2|.|TRBJ2-1
TGCAGTGCTACCCCCGCGGGGGGCCCCTACAATGAGCAGTTCTTC
CSATPAGGPYNEQFF
>TRBV5-1|.|few|TRBJ2-2
TGCGCCAGCAGACGGGACCCTACTACCGGGGAGCTGTTTTTT
CASRRDPTTGELFF
>TRBV10-2|TRBD1|.|TRBJ2-7
TGCGCCAGCAGTGAATACAGGGGAGAGCAGTACTTC
CASSEYRGEQYF
>TRBV3-1|TRBD2|.|TRBJ2-1
TGTGCCAGCAGCCGCCTCTCGGCGGGAGCTTACAATGAGCAGTTCTTC
CASSRLSAGAYNEQFF
>TRBV3-1|.|.|TRBJ1-1
TGTGCCAGCAGCCACGCGTATCAGGGGATCGCTGAAGCTTTCTTT
CASSHAYQGIAEAFF
>TRBV6-6|.|.|TRBJ2-7
TGTGCCAGCAGTTACGGCGAGCAGTACTTC
CASSYGEQYF
>TRBV6-2/TRBV6-3|.|few|TRBJ2-1
TGTGCCAGCAGTCCTGGACTCAATGAGCAGTTCTTC
CASSPGLNEQFF
>TRBV4-1|.|.|TRBJ2-7
TGCGCCAGCAGCCAGGGTCGGGAGCAGTACTTC
CASSQGREQYF
>TRBV3-1|.|.|TRBJ2-7
TGTGCCAGCAGCCCTCCGGCTGGGAGAAATGAGCAGTACTTC
CASSPPAGRNEQYF
>TRBV28|.|.|TRBJ2-5
TGTGCCAGCGCGACTCGGGATAACCAAGAGACCCAGTACTTC
CASATRDNQETQYF
>TRBV10-3|TRBD2|.|TRBJ2-7
TGTGCCATCAGTGATTTGGGACTAGCGATCTCCTACGAGCAGTACTTC
CAISDLGLAISYEQYF
>TRBV10-3|TRBD1|few|TRBJ2-7
TGTGCCATCAGGGACAGGGTAGGAGACGAGCAGTACTTC
CAIRDRVGDEQYF